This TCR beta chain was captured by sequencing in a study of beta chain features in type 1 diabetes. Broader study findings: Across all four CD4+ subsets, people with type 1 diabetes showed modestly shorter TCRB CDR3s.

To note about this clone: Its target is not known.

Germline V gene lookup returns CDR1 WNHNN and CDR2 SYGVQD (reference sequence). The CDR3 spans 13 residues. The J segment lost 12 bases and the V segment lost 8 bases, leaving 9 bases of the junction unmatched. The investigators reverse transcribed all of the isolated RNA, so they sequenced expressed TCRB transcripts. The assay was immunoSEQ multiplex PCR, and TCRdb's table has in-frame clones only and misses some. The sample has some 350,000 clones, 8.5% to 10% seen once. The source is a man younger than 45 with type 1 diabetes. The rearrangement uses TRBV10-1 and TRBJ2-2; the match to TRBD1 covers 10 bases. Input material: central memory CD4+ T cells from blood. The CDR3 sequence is CASRPRTGGKLFF. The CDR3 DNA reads TGCGCCAGCCGACCCAGGACAGGGGGGAAGCTGTTTTTT.